The 5 T cell receptor beta chains in this list originate from one sample, sequenced in a study of T cells after yellow fever vaccination. TCRdb analysed the 5' RACE reads with MiXCR anew, one entry per CDR3 protein. This sample has over 110,000 distinct CDR3 sequences, with approximately 7.7% found just once. Sequenced here: CD4+ T cells sorted from PBMCs, sampled 5 days after the yellow fever booster vaccination. The receptor set was obtained from a young man who received the YFV17D yellow fever vaccine.

This clonotype has at least ten counts. The gene calls are TRBV28 and TRBJ2-3; D might be TRBD2 (6 bases). The CDR3 covers 15 residues. Germline values: CDR1 MDHEN, CDR2 SYDVKM. V was shortened by 3 bases and J by 6 bases, with 16 bases between the two germline ends. For the CDR3, the DNA is TGTGCCAGCAGTTTGTTTGGTTCTGGGGGGGATACGCAGTATTTT. Protein sequence: CASSLFGSGGDTQYF.

The rearrangement uses TRBV7-6 and TRBJ2-7; D gene uncertain. Germline CDR1 is SGHVS and CDR2 is FNYEAQ. Trimming removed 5 bases at V and 2 bases at J, with 16 bases between. The CDR3 runs 15 residues. CDR3 sequence reads: CASSPQTGGAYEQYF. Written as DNA, the CDR3 is TGTGCCAGCAGCCCACAGACGGGTGGCGCCTACGAGCAGTACTTC.

Comments on this clonotype: It may be a read error: a sequence one base away is much more abundant. V usage is TRBV7-8 and J usage is TRBJ2-5; D not certain. Trimming took off 5 bases at V and 5 bases at J, with 12 bases between the two ends. The germline gives CDR1 SGHVS, CDR2 FQNEAQ. The CDR3 extends over 13 amino acids. The CDR3 DNA is TGTGCCAGCAGCCAGGATGTCGGGGAGACCCAGTACTTC. Protein: CASSQDVGETQYF.

In its sample, this clonotype was seen many times. V gene TRBV25-1 combines with J gene TRBJ2-7; D is uncertain. In germline, CDR1 is MGHDK, CDR2 SYGVNS. CDR3 length: 15 amino acids. V lost 1 base and J 6 bases, leaving 16 bases between the germline ends. The CDR3 reads CASSESLGSGSEQYF. The CDR3 DNA reads TGTGCCAGCAGTGAATCGTTAGGGTCGGGTTCCGAGCAGTACTTC.

This clonotype came up a few times. This chain uses TRBV20-1 with TRBJ2-3; D may be TRBD2 (6 bases). Between the trimmed V and J ends, which lost 1 base and 0 bases, there was a span of 14 bases. Germline V CDR1 and CDR2: DFQATT, SNEGSKA (reference sequence). There are 16 residues in the CDR3. The CDR3 DNA reads as TGCAGTGCTAGAGCGGCCCTAGCGAGAAGCACAGATACGCAGTATTTT. Its protein is CSARAALARSTDTQYF.